Given below is one T cell receptor beta chain in context. The data were produced by immunoSEQ multiplex PCR, yet TCRdb's version contains in-frame clones alone and is incomplete. The repertoire holds 250,000 to 350,000 clones, with approximately 90% as singletons. This sample stems from a study of blood T cell repertoires in COVID-19. J was trimmed by 4 bases and V by 0 bases; bases with no gene match: 5. The length of the CDR3 is 16 residues. CDR1 is MGHRA and CDR2 is YSYEKL in the germline V gene. This receptor was taken from a woman between 45 and 60 years old with COVID-19, enrolled during active disease. The sample taken for sequencing was peripheral blood. The gene calls are TRBV4-1 and TRBJ1-2, with 10 nucleotides matching TRBD1. The DNA of the CDR3 is TGCGCCAGCAGCCAAGAAGGACAGGGGGGGAGCTATGGCTACACCTTC. It codes for CASSQEGQGGSYGYTF.